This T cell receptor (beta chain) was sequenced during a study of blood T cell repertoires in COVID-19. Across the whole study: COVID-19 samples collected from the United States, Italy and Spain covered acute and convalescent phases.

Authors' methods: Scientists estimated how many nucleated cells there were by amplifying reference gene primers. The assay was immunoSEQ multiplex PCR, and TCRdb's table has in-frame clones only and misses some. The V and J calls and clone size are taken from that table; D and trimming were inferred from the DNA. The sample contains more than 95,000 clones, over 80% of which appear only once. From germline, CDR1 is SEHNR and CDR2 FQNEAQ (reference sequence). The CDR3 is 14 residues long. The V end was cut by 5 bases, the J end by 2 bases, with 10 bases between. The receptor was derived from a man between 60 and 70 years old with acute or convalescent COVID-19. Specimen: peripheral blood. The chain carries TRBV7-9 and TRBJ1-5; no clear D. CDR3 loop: CASSPEVGNQPQHF. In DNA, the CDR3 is TGTGCCAGCAGCCCGGAGGTTGGCAATCAGCCCCAGCATTTT.